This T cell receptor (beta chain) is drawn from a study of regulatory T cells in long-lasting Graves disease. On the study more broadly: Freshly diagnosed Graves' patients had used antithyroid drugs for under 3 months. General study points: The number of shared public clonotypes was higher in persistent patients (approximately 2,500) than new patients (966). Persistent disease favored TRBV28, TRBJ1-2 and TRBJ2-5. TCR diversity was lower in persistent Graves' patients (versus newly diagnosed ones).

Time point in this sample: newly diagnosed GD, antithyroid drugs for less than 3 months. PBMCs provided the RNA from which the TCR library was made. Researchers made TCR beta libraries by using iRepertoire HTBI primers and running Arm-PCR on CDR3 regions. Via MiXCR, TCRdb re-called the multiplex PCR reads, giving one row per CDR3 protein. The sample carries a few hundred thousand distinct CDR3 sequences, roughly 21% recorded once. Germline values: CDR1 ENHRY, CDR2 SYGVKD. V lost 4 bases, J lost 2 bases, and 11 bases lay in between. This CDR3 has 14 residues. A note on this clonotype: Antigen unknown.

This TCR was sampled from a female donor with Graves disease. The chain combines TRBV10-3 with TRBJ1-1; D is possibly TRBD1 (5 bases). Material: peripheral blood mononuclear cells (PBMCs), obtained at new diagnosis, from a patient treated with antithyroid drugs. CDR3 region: CAISGGDLNTEAFF. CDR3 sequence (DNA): TGTGCCATCAGTGGGGGGGACCTCAACACTGAAGCTTTCTTT.